These 32 T cell receptor beta chains came from one sample sequenced in a study of Ad26.COV2.S vaccination and SARS-CoV-2 variants. Method: immunoSEQ multiplex PCR; TCRdb's copy keeps in-frame clones and lacks some. Of 300,000 to 450,000 clones in the sample, around 83% are singletons; the top ten hold roughly 3.5%. Documented treatment: roughly 20 received Ad26.COV2.S at low or high dose, single or two shots; about 5 received placebo; per-sample allocation not given. Repertoires come from day 63 after the first vaccine or placebo injection. The sequencing used peripheral blood, collected in a trial of Ad26.COV2.S vaccine versus placebo. These receptors all stem from a person aged 18-65 years who received the Ad26.COV2.S COVID-19 vaccine or a placebo.

This clone was detected only once. The genes are TRBV7-2 and TRBJ2-3; D is unresolved. The length of the CDR3 is 14 residues. V lost 5 bases and J 4 bases, leaving 13 bases between the germline ends. In germline, CDR1 is SGHTA, CDR2 FQGNSA. The CDR3 DNA reads as TGTGCCAGCAGCCTGGTTGGTACGGCAGATACGCAGTATTTT. Its translation: CASSLVGTADTQYF.

V usage is TRBV27 and J usage is TRBJ2-1; 8 nucleotides agree with TRBD2. The V gene end was trimmed by 0 bases and the J gene end by 4 bases; junction bases not matched to a gene: 17. This CDR3 spans 20 amino acids. Looked up from germline, CDR1 is MNHEY and CDR2 is SMNVEV (reference sequence). The CDR3 DNA reads TGTGCCAGCAGTTTATCCTTTAGGAAGACGAGCGGGGGTAGTTACAATGAGCAGTTCTTC. Its translation is CASSLSFRKTSGGSYNEQFF.

This clone came up once. The chain links TRBV2 to TRBJ2-3; D remains ambiguous. Trimming left V 2 bases short and J 0 bases short, with 6 bases between. Germline V gene lookup returns CDR1 SNHLY and CDR2 FYNNEI. The CDR3 loop spans 14 amino acids. In nucleotides, the CDR3 is TGTGCCAGCAGTGAACGGCTGAGCACAGATACGCAGTATTTT. Amino acids: CASSERLSTDTQYF. The full variable domain, with the rest looked up from reference TRBV2 and TRBJ2-3, is EPEVTQTPSHQVTQMGQEVILRCVPISNHLYFYWYRQILGQKVEFLVSFYNNEISEKSEIFDDQFSVERPDGSNFTLKIRSTKLEDSAMYFCASSERLSTDTQYFGPGTRLTVL.

This sequence joins TRBV28 and TRBJ2-2; D gene unclear. CDR1 and CDR2 (germline): MDHEN, SYDVKM. The CDR3 has 12 residues. V was trimmed by 8 bases and J by 3 bases, leaving 7 bases between them. CDR3 amino acids: CASRWYTGELFF. CDR3 sequence (DNA): TGTGCCAGCCGGTGGTACACCGGGGAGCTGTTTTTT.

The rearrangement joins TRBV10-3 to TRBJ2-7; 7 nucleotides align to TRBD1. This CDR3 has 16 amino acids. Germline trimming cut 4 bases from V and 4 bases from J; bases unmatched to any gene: 13. Germline V CDR1 and CDR2: ENHRY, SYGVKD. CDR3 DNA sequence: TGTGCCATCAGTGGGTGGTCCGGGACAGCAAATTACGAGCAGTACTTC. Protein sequence: CAISGWSGTANYEQYF.

The rearrangement links TRBV19 to TRBJ2-5; 8 positions agree with TRBD1. J gave up 5 bases and V 6 bases, and 8 bases lay outside the gene matches. From germline, CDR1 is LNHDA and CDR2 SQIVND (reference sequence). CDR3 length equals 14 residues. CDR3 sequence (DNA): TGTGCCAGTAGCATGACAGGGGAATGGGAGACCCAGTACTTC. Translated: CASSMTGEWETQYF.

This clone came up once. V gene TRBV5-1 combines with J gene TRBJ2-1; D might be TRBD1 (6 bases). The CDR3 consists of 16 residues. Germline lookup yields CDR1 SGHRS and CDR2 YFSETQ. V lost 4 bases, J lost 0 bases, and 14 bases lay in between. The DNA for the CDR3 is TGCGCCAGCAGCCCGACAGGACAAAGCTCCTACAATGAGCAGTTCTTC. Translated: CASSPTGQSSYNEQFF.

This clone was recorded a few times. The chain recombines TRBV27 with TRBJ1-2; D is possibly TRBD1 (5 bases). Trimming took off 5 bases at V and 4 bases at J, with 20 bases between the two ends. The CDR3 consists of 16 residues. The V gene's germline CDR1 is MNHEY and CDR2 SMNVEV (reference sequence). The CDR3 is CASSPSRQWSGYGYTF. Written as DNA, the CDR3 is TGTGCCAGCAGTCCATCAAGACAGTGGTCAGGCTATGGCTACACCTTC.

The rearrangement joins TRBV7-6 to TRBJ2-3, with TRBD2 identical over 13 bases. The germline V gene has CDR1 SGHVS and CDR2 FNYEAQ. V was clipped by 4 bases and J by 0 bases; unmatched bases: 7. The length of the CDR3 is 18 residues. The CDR3 sequence is CASSSLAGGPTSTDTQYF. CDR3 nucleotide sequence: TGTGCCAGCAGCTCACTAGCGGGAGGGCCGACTAGCACAGATACGCAGTATTTT.

Concerning this clone itself: A read error may produce the germline difference seen at one junction end. The gene calls are TRBV2 and TRBJ1-5; TRBD1 matches 10 bases. CDR3 length: 12 residues. The V gene's germline CDR1 is SNHLY and CDR2 FYNNEI. The CDR3 DNA follows: TGTGCCAGCCGGGACAGGGGACCTAGGGGGTATTTT. This codes for CASRDRGPRGYF.

This chain joins TRBV24-1 and TRBJ2-1, with 9 bases matching TRBD1. The V gene's germline CDR1 is KGHDR and CDR2 SFDVKD. The trim removed 4 bases at V and 4 bases at J, leaving 7 bases unmatched. This CDR3 spans 16 amino acids. This CDR3 is CATSDVPGQGYNEQFF. For the CDR3, the DNA is TGTGCCACCAGTGACGTACCGGGACAGGGATACAATGAGCAGTTCTTC.

The chain combines TRBV30 with TRBJ1-2, with a tentative D call TRBD1 (6 bases). V was clipped by 1 base and J by 4 bases, with 13 bases between them. Germline V lookup: CDR1 GTSNPN, CDR2 SVGIG (reference sequence). The CDR3 contains 14 residues. Written as DNA, the CDR3 is TGTGCCTGGAGTGGGAACAGGGTCGGCTATGGCTACACCTTC. Protein sequence: CAWSGNRVGYGYTF.

The chain carries TRBV7-6 and TRBJ2-7; D may be TRBD2 (5 bases). CDR3 length: 13 amino acids. CDR1 and CDR2 (germline): SGHVS, FNYEAQ. The V end was cut by 6 bases, the J end by 4 bases, with 13 bases between. CDR3 sequence reads: CASSINGKYEQYF. The CDR3 DNA reads as TGTGCCAGCAGTATAAACGGGAAGTACGAGCAGTACTTC.

This clone was counted once. This sequence joins TRBV30 and TRBJ1-5; no clear D gene. V dropped 4 bases and J dropped 3 bases, with 10 bases sitting between them. Germline V gives CDR1 GTSNPN, CDR2 SVGIG (reference sequence). CDR3 size: 13 residues. The CDR3 reads CAWKGLSNQPQHF. For the CDR3, the DNA is TGTGCCTGGAAAGGGCTGTCCAATCAGCCCCAGCATTTT.

The chain couples TRBV24-1 to TRBJ2-7; no clear D. With 3 bases removed from V and 4 bases from J, the gap between germline ends came to 6 bases. The V gene's germline CDR1 is KGHDR and CDR2 SFDVKD. CDR3 length equals 12 residues. The CDR3 loop reads CATSDRPYEQYF. The CDR3 DNA reads TGTGCCACCAGTGATCGACCTTACGAGCAGTACTTC.

CDR3 sequence: CASSPKNSNSGNTIYF. The DNA for the CDR3 is TGTGCCAGCTCACCAAAAAACAGTAACTCTGGAAACACCATATATTTT. V gene TRBV18 combines with J gene TRBJ1-3; the D is unclear. Germline CDR1 and CDR2: KGHSH and LQKENI. The CDR3 is 16 residues long. V was cut by 2 bases and J by 0 bases, with 11 bases left in between.

This rearrangement joins TRBV4-3 to TRBJ2-2; D gene uncertain. CDR3 length equals 17 residues. The ends were cut back, 0 bases at V and 4 bases at J, with 15 bases in the middle. Germline CDR1 LGHNA, CDR2 YSLEER. The CDR3 sequence is CASSQDRSEASTGELFF. As DNA, the CDR3 is TGCGCCAGCAGCCAAGACCGAAGCGAAGCCAGCACCGGGGAGCTGTTTTTT.

This chain connects TRBV4-1 to TRBJ2-1, with D maybe TRBD2 (5 bases). Trimming took off 0 bases at V and 6 bases at J, with 6 bases between the two ends. Per germline, CDR1 MGHRA and CDR2 YSYEKL. The CDR3 has 13 residues. CDR3 in DNA: TGCGCCAGCAGCCAAGAGGCGGGCAATGAGCAGTTCTTC. It is translated as CASSQEAGNEQFF.

The chain joins TRBV7-6 to TRBJ2-1, with 13 bases matching TRBD2. The germline gives CDR1 SGHVS, CDR2 FNYEAQ. The CDR3 covers 15 residues. V shed 5 bases, J shed 6 bases, and the junction held 4 bases outside the gene matches. The CDR3 here is CASSLLAGGPNEQFF. CDR3 nucleotide sequence: TGTGCCAGCAGCCTACTAGCGGGAGGGCCCAATGAGCAGTTCTTC.

CDR3 loop: CASRSGGLGSPLHF. Written as DNA, the CDR3 is TGTGCCAGCAGGTCAGGGGGCTTGGGTTCACCCCTCCACTTT. This chain joins TRBV28 and TRBJ1-6, with 8 positions matching TRBD1. Germline V CDR1 and CDR2: MDHEN, SYDVKM. This CDR3 spans 14 amino acids. After removal of 6 bases from V and 9 bases from J, the junction contained 7 bases not matched to a gene.

The CDR3 DNA is TGCGCCAGCAGCAAACCCTCCGGGGACGAGCAGTACTTC. This sequence encodes CASSKPSGDEQYF. The gene calls are TRBV5-1 and TRBJ2-7; D is perhaps TRBD2 (5 bases). Germline V gives CDR1 SGHRS, CDR2 YFSETQ. The V end lost 4 bases, the J end lost 5 bases, and 13 bases lay between the germline ends. There are 13 residues in the CDR3. Looking up the rest from reference TRBV5-1 and TRBJ2-7 gives the full variable domain: KAGVTQTPRYLIKTRGQQVTLSCSPISGHRSVSWYQQTPGQGLQFLFEYFSETQRNKGNFPGRFSGRQFSNSRSEMNVSTLELGDSALYLCASSKPSGDEQYFGPGTRLTVT.

The rearrangement links TRBV12-5 to TRBJ2-3; TRBD1 aligns across 8 bases. The CDR3 length is 15 residues. Germline CDR1 reads LGHNT; CDR2 reads FRNRAP. The trim removed 5 bases at V and 3 bases at J, leaving 7 bases unmatched. The CDR3, as DNA: TGTGCTAGTGGTGGGGGACAGGTTGGGACAGATACGCAGTATTTT. Protein: CASGGGQVGTDTQYF.

The chain carries TRBV9 and TRBJ2-5, with 10 bases identical to TRBD2. This CDR3 comprises 14 residues. Trimming at V came to 2 bases and at J to 3 bases, leaving 1 base not matched to a gene. Germline V CDR1 and CDR2: SGDLS, YYNGEE. The CDR3 region has the DNA TGTGCCAGCAGCGTTGGACTAGCGGAAGAGACCCAGTACTTC. It encodes CASSVGLAEETQYF.

The rearrangement uses TRBV9 and TRBJ2-2; 8 bases are a match to TRBD2. The J segment lost 2 bases and the V segment lost 3 bases, leaving 6 bases of the junction unmatched. Germline-derived CDR1 and CDR2 are SGDLS and YYNGEE. The CDR3 loop spans 16 amino acids. The CDR3 DNA reads as TGTGCCAGCAGCGCTACCACTAGCGGTAACACCGGGGAGCTGTTTTTT. Translated, it gives CASSATTSGNTGELFF.

The chain recombines TRBV7-2 with TRBJ2-5; maybe TRBD1 (6 bases). The CDR3 spans 15 residues. In germline, CDR1 is SGHTA, CDR2 FQGNSA. V was pared by 0 bases and J by 1 base, with 9 bases between. The CDR3 nucleotides read TGTGCCAGCAGCTTAGCTTGGACAGTCCAAGAGACCCAGTACTTC. It translates to CASSLAWTVQETQYF.

CDR3 DNA: TGTGCCATCGGGGCTAGCGGGTCCTCCTACAATGAGCAGTTCTTC. As protein: CAIGASGSSYNEQFF. The chain joins TRBV10-3 to TRBJ2-1, with 8 bases identical to TRBD2. CDR3 length: 15 amino acids. V gave up 8 bases and J gave up 0 bases; unmatched junction bases: 6. CDR1 is ENHRY, CDR2 SYGVKD, per germline.

The chain is built from TRBV20-1 and TRBJ1-3; TRBD1 is a possible D gene (5 bases). Per the germline V gene, CDR1 is DFQATT and CDR2 is SNEGSKA (reference sequence). Trimming shortened V by 3 bases and J by 0 bases, and 9 bases separated the two germline ends. This CDR3 has 14 residues. CDR3 protein: CSASRGGSGNTIYF. The CDR3 DNA is TGCAGTGCTAGTCGGGGCGGCTCTGGAAACACCATATATTTT.

This clone was seen a handful of times. The V call is TRBV3-1 (or the pseudogene TRBV3-2), the J call TRBJ2-1, with 7 bases aligning to TRBD1. V gave up 3 bases and J gave up 4 bases; unmatched junction bases: 6. This CDR3 comprises 15 residues. Per germline, CDR1 LGHDT and CDR2 YNNKEL (reference sequence). The CDR3 loop reads CASSHRDSVYNEQFF. The CDR3 DNA follows: TGTGCCAGCAGCCATAGGGACAGCGTATACAATGAGCAGTTCTTC.

The chain carries TRBV2 and TRBJ2-2, with 10 nucleotides matching TRBD1. The CDR3 runs to 15 residues. Germline values: CDR1 SNHLY, CDR2 FYNNEI. V trimming: 6 bases; J trimming: 7 bases; junction bases outside the gene matches: 8. The CDR3 nucleotides read TGTGCCAGCAGGGCGACAGGGGGCTCGGTCGGGGAGCTGTTTTTT. Translating it yields CASRATGGSVGELFF.

The chain couples TRBV10-2 to TRBJ2-2, with 13 positions matching TRBD2. There are 16 residues in the CDR3. The V gene's germline CDR1 is WSHSY and CDR2 SAAADI. The J segment lost 8 bases and the V segment lost 8 bases, leaving 11 bases of the junction unmatched. For the CDR3, the DNA is TGCGCCAGCTCCGGGACTAGCGGGGTCCTCGGGGGGGAGCTGTTTTTT. Encoded protein: CASSGTSGVLGGELFF.

The rearrangement links TRBV27 to TRBJ1-3, with unresolved D. CDR1 is MNHEY, CDR2 SMNVEV, per germline (reference sequence). This CDR3 has 15 residues. V was clipped by 4 bases and J by 0 bases, with 10 bases between them. DNA for the CDR3: TGTGCCAGCAGTTCAGAGGGTGGCTCTGGAAACACCATATATTTT. Encoded protein: CASSSEGGSGNTIYF.

The genes are TRBV9 and TRBJ2-1, with TRBD1 matching over 7 bases. Trimming cost V 2 bases and J 8 bases; bases outside gene matches: 10. CDR1 is SGDLS, CDR2 YYNGEE, per germline. The CDR3 consists of 15 residues. The DNA of the CDR3 is TGTGCCAGCAGCGTTGGACAGGCGAGGCGTGATGAGCAGTTCTTC. Translated, it gives CASSVGQARRDEQFF.